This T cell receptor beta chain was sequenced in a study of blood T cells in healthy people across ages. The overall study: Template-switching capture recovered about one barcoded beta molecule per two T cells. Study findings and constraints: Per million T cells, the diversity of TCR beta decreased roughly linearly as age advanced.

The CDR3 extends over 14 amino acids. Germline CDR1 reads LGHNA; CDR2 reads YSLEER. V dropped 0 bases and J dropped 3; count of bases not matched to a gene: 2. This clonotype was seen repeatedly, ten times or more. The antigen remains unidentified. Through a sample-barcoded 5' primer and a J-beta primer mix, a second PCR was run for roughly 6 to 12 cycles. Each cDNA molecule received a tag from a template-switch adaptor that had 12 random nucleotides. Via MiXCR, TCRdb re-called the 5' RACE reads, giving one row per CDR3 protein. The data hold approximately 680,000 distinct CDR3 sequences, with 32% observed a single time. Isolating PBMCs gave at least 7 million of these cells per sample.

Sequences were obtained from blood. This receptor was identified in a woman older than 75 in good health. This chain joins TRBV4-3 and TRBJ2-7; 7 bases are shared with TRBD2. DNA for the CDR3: TGCGCCAGCAGCCAAGATTGGGGGGGCTACGAGCAGTACTTC. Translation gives CASSQDWGGYEQYF.